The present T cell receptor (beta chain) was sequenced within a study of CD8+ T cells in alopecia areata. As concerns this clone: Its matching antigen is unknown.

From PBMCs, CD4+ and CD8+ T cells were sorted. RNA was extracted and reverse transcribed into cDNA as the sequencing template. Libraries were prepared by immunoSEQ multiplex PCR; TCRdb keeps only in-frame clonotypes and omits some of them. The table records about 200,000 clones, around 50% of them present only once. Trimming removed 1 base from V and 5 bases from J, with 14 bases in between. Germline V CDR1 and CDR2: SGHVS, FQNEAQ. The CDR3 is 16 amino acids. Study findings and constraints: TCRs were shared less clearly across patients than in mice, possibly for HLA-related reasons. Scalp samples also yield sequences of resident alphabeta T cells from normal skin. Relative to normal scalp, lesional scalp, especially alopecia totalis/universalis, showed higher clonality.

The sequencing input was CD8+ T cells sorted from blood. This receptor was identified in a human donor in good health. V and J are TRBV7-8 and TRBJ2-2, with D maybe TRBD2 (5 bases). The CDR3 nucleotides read TGTGCCAGCAGCTTAGGAAGGCGCCCGGGAACCGGGGAGCTGTTTTTT. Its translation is CASSLGRRPGTGELFF.